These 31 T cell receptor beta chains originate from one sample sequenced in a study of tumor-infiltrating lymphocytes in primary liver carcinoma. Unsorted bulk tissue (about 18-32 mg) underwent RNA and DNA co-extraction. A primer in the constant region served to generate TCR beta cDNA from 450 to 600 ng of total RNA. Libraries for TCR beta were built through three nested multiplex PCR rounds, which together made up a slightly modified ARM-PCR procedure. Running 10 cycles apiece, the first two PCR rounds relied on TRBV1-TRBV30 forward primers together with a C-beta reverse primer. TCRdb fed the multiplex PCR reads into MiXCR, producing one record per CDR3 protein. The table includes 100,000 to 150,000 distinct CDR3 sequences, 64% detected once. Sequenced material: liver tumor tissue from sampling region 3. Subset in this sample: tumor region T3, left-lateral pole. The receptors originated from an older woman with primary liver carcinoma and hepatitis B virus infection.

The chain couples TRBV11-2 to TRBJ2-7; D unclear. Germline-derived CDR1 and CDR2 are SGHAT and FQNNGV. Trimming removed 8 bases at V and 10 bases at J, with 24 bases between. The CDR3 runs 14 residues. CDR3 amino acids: CASGRVGPSYEQYF. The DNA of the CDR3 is TGTGCCAGCGGTCGGGTCGGGCCCTCCTATGAACAGTACTTC.

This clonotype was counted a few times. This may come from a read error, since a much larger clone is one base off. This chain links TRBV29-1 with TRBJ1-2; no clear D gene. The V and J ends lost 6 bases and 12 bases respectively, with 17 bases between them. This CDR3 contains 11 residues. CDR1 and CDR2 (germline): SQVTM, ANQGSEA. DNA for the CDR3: TGCAGCGTCAAGGTCGGGGAAGGCCACACCTTC. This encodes CSVKVGEGHTF.

The CDR3, as DNA: TGTGCCAGAAGCATAGTAGACGAGCAGTACTTC. Protein sequence: CARSIVDEQYF. This sequence joins TRBV11-2 and TRBJ2-7; no firm D call. The CDR3 loop spans 11 amino acids. Germline CDR1 reads SGHAT; CDR2 reads FQNNGV. V gave up 9 bases and J gave up 5 bases, with 11 bases separating them.

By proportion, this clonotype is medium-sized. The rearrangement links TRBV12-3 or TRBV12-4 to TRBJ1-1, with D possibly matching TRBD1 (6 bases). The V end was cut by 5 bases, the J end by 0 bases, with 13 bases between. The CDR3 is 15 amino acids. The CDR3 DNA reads TGTGCCAGCAGTCGCTCGGACAGACTGAACACTGAAGCTTTCTTT. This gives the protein CASSRSDRLNTEAFF.

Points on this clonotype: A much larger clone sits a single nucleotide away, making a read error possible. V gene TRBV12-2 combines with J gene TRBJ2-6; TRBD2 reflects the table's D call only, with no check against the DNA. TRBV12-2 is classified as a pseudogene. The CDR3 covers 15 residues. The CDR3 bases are TGTGCATCGGACCGCGGGGGCTCTGGGGCCAACGTCCTGAGTTTC. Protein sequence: CASDRGGSGANVLSF.

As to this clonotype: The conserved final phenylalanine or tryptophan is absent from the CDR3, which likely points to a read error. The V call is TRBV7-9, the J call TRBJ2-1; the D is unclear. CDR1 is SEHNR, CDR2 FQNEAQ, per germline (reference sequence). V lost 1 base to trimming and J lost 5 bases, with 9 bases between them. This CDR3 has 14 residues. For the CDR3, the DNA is TGTGCCAGCAGCTTAGTGTCTGGACACAATGAGCAGTTCTTG. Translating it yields CASSLVSGHNEQFL.

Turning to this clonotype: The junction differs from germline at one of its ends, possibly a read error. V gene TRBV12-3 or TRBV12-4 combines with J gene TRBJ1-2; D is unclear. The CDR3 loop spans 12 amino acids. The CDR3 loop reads CASMDGLYGYTF. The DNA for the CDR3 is TGTGCCAGCATGGACGGGTTGTATGGTTACACCTTC.

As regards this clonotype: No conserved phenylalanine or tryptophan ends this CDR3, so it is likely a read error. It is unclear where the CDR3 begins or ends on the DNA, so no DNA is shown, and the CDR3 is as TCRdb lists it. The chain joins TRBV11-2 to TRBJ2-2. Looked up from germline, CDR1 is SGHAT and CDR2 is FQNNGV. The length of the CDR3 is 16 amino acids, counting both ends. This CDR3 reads CASSDGRNTNTGELLS.

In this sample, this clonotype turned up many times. The CDR3 sequence: CASSPIGLAGIETQYF. The CDR3 DNA reads TGTGCCAGCAGCCCGATCGGACTAGCGGGAATAGAGACCCAGTACTTC. V is TRBV11-2 and J is TRBJ2-5, with 12 bases identical to TRBD2. This CDR3 has 16 residues. J lost 4 bases, V lost 5 bases, and 8 bases had no gene match. The germline gives CDR1 SGHAT, CDR2 FQNNGV.

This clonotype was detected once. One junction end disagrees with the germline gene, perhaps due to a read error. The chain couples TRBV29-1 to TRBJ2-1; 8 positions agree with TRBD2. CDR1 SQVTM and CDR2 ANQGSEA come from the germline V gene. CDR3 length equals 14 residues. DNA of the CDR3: TGTAGCATTGCCGGGACTAGAGAACATGATGAGCAGTTCTTC. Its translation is CSIAGTREHDEQFF.

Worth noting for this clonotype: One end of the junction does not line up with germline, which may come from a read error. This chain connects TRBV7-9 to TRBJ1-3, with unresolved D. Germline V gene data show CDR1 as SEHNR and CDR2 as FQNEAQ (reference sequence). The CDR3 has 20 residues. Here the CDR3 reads CGSSPLTSWTSTTSGNTIYF. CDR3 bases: TGTGGCAGCAGCCCACTAACTTCCTGGACCTCTACAACTTCTGGAAACACCATATATTTT.

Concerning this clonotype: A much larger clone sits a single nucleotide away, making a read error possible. The CDR3 here is CASSQEAGGYGYTF. The CDR3 region has the DNA TGCGCCAGCAGCCAAGAGGCGGGGGGCTATGGCTACACCTTC. V is TRBV4-1 and J is TRBJ1-2, with D maybe TRBD1 (5 bases). The CDR3 extends over 14 amino acids. Germline assignment: CDR1 MGHRA and CDR2 YSYEKL. Trimming took 0 bases from V and 4 from J, leaving 9 bases between them.

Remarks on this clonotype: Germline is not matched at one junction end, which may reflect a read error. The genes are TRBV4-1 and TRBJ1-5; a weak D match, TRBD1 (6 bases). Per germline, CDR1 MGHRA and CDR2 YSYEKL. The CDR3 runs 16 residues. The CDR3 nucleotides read TGCGCCAGCAGCGCGACTGACAGGTCCCTCAATCAGCGCCAGCATTTC. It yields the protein CASSATDRSLNQRQHF.

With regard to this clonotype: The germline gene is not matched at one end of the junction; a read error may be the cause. Written as DNA, the CDR3 is TGTGCCAACAGTACTCGGGACTATCTTGAGCAGTACTTC. It specifies CANSTRDYLEQYF. This chain joins TRBV6-5 and TRBJ2-7; 7 nucleotides match TRBD2. CDR3 length: 13 amino acids. Germline V gene sequence: CDR1 MNHEY, CDR2 SVGAGI.

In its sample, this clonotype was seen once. CDR3 protein: CAIKDRPNTGELFF. In DNA, the CDR3 is TGTGCCATCAAGGACCGGCCGAACACCGGGGAGCTGTTTTTT. The V and J genes are TRBV24-1 and TRBJ2-2; D unclear. Germline values: CDR1 KGHDR, CDR2 SFDVKD. The CDR3 is 14 residues long. The V gene lost 11 bases and the J gene lost 0 bases, with 12 bases spanning the gap.

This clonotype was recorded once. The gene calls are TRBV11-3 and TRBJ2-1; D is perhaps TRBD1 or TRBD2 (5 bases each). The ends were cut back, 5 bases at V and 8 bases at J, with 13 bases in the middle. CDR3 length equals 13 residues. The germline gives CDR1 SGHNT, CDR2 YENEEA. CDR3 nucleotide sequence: TGTGCCAGCAGCCTAGGGGAGCTAGATGAGCAGTTCTTC. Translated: CASSLGELDEQFF.

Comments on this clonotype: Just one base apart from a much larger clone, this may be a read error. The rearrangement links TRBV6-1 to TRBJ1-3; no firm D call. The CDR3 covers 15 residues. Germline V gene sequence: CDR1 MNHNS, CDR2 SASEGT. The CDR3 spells CPSSEALGGGNTIYF. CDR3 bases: TGTCCCAGCAGTGAAGCCTTGGGTGGTGGAAACACCATATATTTT.

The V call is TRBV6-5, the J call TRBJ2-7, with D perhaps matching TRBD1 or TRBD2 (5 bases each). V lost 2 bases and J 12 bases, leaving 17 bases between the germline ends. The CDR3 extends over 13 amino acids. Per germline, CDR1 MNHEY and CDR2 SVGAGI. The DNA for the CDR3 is TGTGCCAGCAGTTACGTTGTTGGGGACGAGTGGTACTTC. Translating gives CASSYVVGDEWYF.

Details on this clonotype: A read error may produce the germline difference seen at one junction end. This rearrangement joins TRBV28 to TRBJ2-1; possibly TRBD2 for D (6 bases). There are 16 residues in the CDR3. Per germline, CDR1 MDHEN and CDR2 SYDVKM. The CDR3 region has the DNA TGTGCCAGCAGTTTACAGTCCGGGAGTACGAACAATGGGCAGTTCTTC. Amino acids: CASSLQSGSTNNGQFF.

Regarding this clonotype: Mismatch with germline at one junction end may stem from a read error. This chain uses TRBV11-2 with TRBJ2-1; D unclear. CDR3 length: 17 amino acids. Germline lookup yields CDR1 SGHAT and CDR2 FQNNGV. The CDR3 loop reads CASSSGLRLASYNEQLF. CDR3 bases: TGTGCCAGCAGTTCCGGCCTCAGATTAGCTTCCTACAATGAGCAGCTATTC. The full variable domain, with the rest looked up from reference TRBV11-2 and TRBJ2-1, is EAGVAQSPRYKIIEKRQSVAFWCNPISGHATLYWYQQILGQGPKLLIQFQNNGVVDDSQLPKDRFSAERLKGVDSTLKIQPAKLEDSAVYLCASSSGLRLASYNEQLFGPGTRLTVL.

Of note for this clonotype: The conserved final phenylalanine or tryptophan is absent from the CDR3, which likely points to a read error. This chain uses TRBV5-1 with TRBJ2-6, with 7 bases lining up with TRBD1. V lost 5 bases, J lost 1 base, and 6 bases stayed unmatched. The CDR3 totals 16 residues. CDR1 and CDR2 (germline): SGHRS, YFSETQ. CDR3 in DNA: TGCGCCAGCAGTTTGAAGGGGGCTTCTGGGGCCAACGTCCTGACTCTC. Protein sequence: CASSLKGASGANVLTL.

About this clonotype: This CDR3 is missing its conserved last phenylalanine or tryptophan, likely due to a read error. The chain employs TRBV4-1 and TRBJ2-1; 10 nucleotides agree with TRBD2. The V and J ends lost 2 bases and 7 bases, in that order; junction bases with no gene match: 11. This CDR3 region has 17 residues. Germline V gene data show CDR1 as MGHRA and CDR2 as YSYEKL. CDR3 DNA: TGCGCCAGCAGCCAACCCAAACTAGCGGGGAGTATTAATGAGCAGTTCCTC. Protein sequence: CASSQPKLAGSINEQFL.

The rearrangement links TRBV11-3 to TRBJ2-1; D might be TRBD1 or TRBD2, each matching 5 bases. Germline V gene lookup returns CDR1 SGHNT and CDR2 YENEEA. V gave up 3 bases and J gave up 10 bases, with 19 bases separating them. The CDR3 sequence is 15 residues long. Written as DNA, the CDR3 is TGTGCCAGCAGCTTGACAGCGGCTGACCGGGGCGAGCAGTTCTTC. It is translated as CASSLTAADRGEQFF.

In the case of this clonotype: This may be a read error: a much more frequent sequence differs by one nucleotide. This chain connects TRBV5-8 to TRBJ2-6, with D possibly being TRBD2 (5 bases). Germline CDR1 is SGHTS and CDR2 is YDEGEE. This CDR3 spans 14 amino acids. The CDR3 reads CAGSGRSGANVLTF. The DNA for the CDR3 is TGTGCCGGCAGCGGAAGGTCTGGGGCCAACGTCCTGACTTTC.

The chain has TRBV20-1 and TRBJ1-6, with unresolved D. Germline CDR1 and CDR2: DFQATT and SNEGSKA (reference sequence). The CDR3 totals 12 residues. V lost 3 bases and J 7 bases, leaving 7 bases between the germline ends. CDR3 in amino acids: CSASGGNSPLHF. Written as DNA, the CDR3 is TGCAGTGCTAGCGGAGGAAATTCACCCCTCCACTTT.

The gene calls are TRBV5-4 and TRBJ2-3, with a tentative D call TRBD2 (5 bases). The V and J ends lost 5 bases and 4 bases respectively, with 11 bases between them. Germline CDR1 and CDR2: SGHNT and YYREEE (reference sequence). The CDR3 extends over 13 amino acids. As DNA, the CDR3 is TGTGCCAGCAGGGACTCCCACTCAGATACGCAGTATTTT. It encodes CASRDSHSDTQYF.

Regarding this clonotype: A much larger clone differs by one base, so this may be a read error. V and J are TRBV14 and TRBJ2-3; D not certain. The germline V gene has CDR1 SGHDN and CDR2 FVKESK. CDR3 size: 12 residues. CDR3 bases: TGTGTCAGCAGCCAACACTCTAACGCGTTCCATTTT. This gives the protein CVSSQHSNAFHF.

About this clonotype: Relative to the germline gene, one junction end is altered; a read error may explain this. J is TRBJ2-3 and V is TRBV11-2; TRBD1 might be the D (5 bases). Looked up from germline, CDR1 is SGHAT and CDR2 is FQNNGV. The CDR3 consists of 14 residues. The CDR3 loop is CTNSMGLPTGTQYF. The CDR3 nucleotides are TGTACCAACAGCATGGGGCTTCCCACAGGTACGCAGTATTTT.

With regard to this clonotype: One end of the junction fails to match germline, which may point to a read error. CDR3 nucleotide sequence: TGTGCCTGCAGCAAGATAGCGGGGTACGAGCAATACTTC. This codes for CACSKIAGYEQYF. This chain uses TRBV4-2 with TRBJ2-7, with 8 bases that match TRBD2. The CDR3 contains 13 residues. Germline V CDR1 and CDR2: LGHNA, YNFKEQ.

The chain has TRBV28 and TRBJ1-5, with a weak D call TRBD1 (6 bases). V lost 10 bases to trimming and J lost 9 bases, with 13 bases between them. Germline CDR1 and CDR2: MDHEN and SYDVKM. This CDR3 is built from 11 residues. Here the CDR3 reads CANRDNRPQHF. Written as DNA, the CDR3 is TGTGCCAACAGGGACAACCGGCCCCAGCATTTT.

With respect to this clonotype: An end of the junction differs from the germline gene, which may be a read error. CDR3 region: CANSFGTRGTYVQYF. For the CDR3, the DNA is TGTGCCAACAGCTTCGGGACACGCGGAACCTACGTGCAGTACTTC. This chain connects TRBV11-2 to TRBJ2-7, with a tentative D call TRBD1 (6 bases). Germline-derived CDR1 and CDR2 are SGHAT and FQNNGV. The length of the CDR3 is 15 residues. The whole variable domain, remainder taken from reference TRBV11-2 and TRBJ2-7, is EAGVAQSPRYKIIEKRQSVAFWCNPISGHATLYWYQQILGQGPKLLIQFQNNGVVDDSQLPKDRFSAERLKGVDSTLKIQPAKLEDSAVYLCANSFGTRGTYVQYFGPGTRLTVT.